These T cell receptor beta chains were read from a single sample in a study of blood T cells in healthy people across ages. TCRdb itself ran the 5' RACE reads through MiXCR, one entry per CDR3 protein. The table includes around 800,000 distinct CDR3 sequences, around 62% detected once. Sequenced material: blood. The receptor set was obtained from a man in his thirties or forties in good health. CDR3s include the opening cysteine and the closing phenylalanine or tryptophan. Fields, in order: CDR3 length, V gene, clone size, D gene, J gene, CDR3 DNA, CDR3 protein. A D gene is named only where the DNA matches it firmly. Rows give clone size only sometimes, using once, few, many, or a class for an expanded clone.

16,TRBV7-6,-,TRBD2,TRBJ2-7,TGTGCCAGCAGCCCAAGCGGGGGAGTCTCCCATTCGGGCCAGTACTTC,CASSPSGGVSHSGQYF
15,TRBV11-2,-,TRBD1,TRBJ1-1,TGTGCCAGCAGCTCGCCAACAGGGGGATGGACTGAAGCTTTCTTT,CASSSPTGGWTEAFF
14,TRBV20-1,-,TRBD1,TRBJ2-7,TGCAGTGCTACCACAGGGGGGCAATACGACGAGCAGTACTTC,CSATTGGQYDEQYF
15,TRBV20-1,-,TRBD1,TRBJ2-7,TGCAGTGCGCCAGACCGGGACAGGGCCAACTACGAGCAGTACTTC,CSAPDRDRANYEQYF
15,TRBV7-2,-,-,TRBJ2-1,TGTGCCAGCAGCTGGGCAGGTAGCTCCTACAATGAGCAGTTCTTC,CASSWAGSSYNEQFF
14,TRBV10-3,-,TRBD1,TRBJ2-7,TGTGCCACCGGACGGGACAGTGTTTCCTACGAGCAGTACTTC,CATGRDSVSYEQYF
15,TRBV2,-,-,TRBJ1-2,TGTGCCAGCACTGGGCGGGACGCGAATAACTATGGCTACACCTTC,CASTGRDANNYGYTF
12,TRBV27,-,-,TRBJ2-7,TGTGCCACCAGGACAACGGCAGGCGAGCAGTACTTC,CATRTTAGEQYF
13,TRBV27,-,-,TRBJ2-7,TGTGCCAGCTCTTTGGGTGTCACTACCGAGCAGTACTTC,CASSLGVTTEQYF
14,TRBV7-9,-,-,TRBJ1-4,TGTGCCAGCAGCCTCAGGGGTGAAGGCGAAAAACTGTTTTTT,CASSLRGEGEKLFF
15,TRBV4-2,-,TRBD1,TRBJ2-1,TGTGCCAGCAGCCAGACGGACAGGGCGAAAAATGAGCAGTTCTTC,CASSQTDRAKNEQFF
14,TRBV27,-,-,TRBJ2-1,TGTGCCGGCAGTTTCTGGAGCTCCTACAATGAGCAGTTCTTC,CAGSFWSSYNEQFF
15,TRBV28,few,-,TRBJ2-5,TGTGCCAGCAGTCTCGCGCAGCACCTCCAAGAGACCCAGTACTTC,CASSLAQHLQETQYF
13,TRBV28,few,-,TRBJ2-1,TGTGCCAGCAGTGGACAGTACTACAATGAGCAGTTCTTC,CASSGQYYNEQFF
13,TRBV29-1,-,-,TRBJ2-2,TGCAGCGCTAAGGGCGCGAACACCGGGGAGCTGTTTTTT,CSAKGANTGELFF
13,TRBV12-3/TRBV12-4,-,-,TRBJ2-1,TGTGCCAGCAGTCCAGACGATCGCAATGAACAGTTCTTC,CASSPDDRNEQFF
12,TRBV20-1,-,-,TRBJ1-1,TGCAGTGCACCCAGCCGGGGGACTGAAGCTTTCTTT,CSAPSRGTEAFF
16,TRBV10-3,few,-,TRBJ1-6,TGTGCCATCAGTGAATCCCCGGGCCACCGTGTTTCACCCCTCCACTTT,CAISESPGHRVSPLHF
13,TRBV28,-,-,TRBJ2-5,TGTGCCAGCAGTCTACAGGGTGGGAAGACCCAGTACTTC,CASSLQGGKTQYF
13,TRBV6-5,-,TRBD2,TRBJ2-1,TGTGCCAGCCGAACGGGGGGTAGCAATGAGCAGTTCTTC,CASRTGGSNEQFF
14,TRBV7-2,-,TRBD2,TRBJ2-1,TGTGCCAGCAGCTTAAGTACAATAGCGGGTGAGCAGTTCTTC,CASSLSTIAGEQFF
18,TRBV25-1,-,-,TRBJ1-2,TGTGCCAGCAGTGAATCGGGCCGGAACAGGGAGGTCCGGGATGGCTACACCTTC,CASSESGRNREVRDGYTF
15,TRBV4-3,-,TRBD1,TRBJ2-7,TGCGCCAGCAGCCAAGCTGGGGACAGCATCTACGAGCAGTACTTC,CASSQAGDSIYEQYF
14,TRBV7-2,many,-,TRBJ2-5,TGTGCCAGCACCCCCGAGTGGGGCCAAGAGACCCAGTACTTC,CASTPEWGQETQYF
16,TRBV15,-,TRBD1,TRBJ2-1,TGTGCCACCAGTTCTTTACCGGGACAGCCTTACAATGAGCAGTTCTTC,CATSSLPGQPYNEQFF
16,TRBV5-5,few,-,TRBJ2-5,TGTGCCAGCAGCTTGGGTGTCTCGGTCCTCGACGAGACCCAGTACTTC,CASSLGVSVLDETQYF